This record looks at one TCR beta chain sequence and its context. What it binds is not known. Sequence at one end of the junction differs from germline and may be a read error. Ages of hyperthyroidism patients ran from 18 to 65, and their diagnoses were new, under 2 months' duration. This sample stems from a study of Graves' ophthalmopathy and Graves' hyperthyroidism. Background on the study: Stable hyperthyroidism denotes an absence of ophthalmopathy throughout 18 months of follow-up. Study-wide results and limits: For predicting ophthalmopathy progression, the model had about 71% sensitivity and 72.22% specificity. Distinction of ophthalmopathy from stable hyperthyroidism by a 13-signature model reached 85% to 90% sensitivity and 75% to 83% specificity.

This CDR3 comprises 14 residues. RNA transcripts were the source from which TCR beta CDR3 regions were amplified. The first round was an RT-PCR with HTBI primers, and the second round was a multiplex PCR. In TCRdb, the multiplex PCR reads were re-called with MiXCR into one record per CDR3 protein. The sample shows over a million distinct CDR3 sequences, about two fifths of them seen only once. The sequence came from an adult man with Graves' hyperthyroidism. The chain has TRBV12-3 or TRBV12-4 and TRBJ1-4, with D perhaps matching TRBD1 (6 bases). Sequencing input: peripheral blood or thyroid tissue (not recorded which). As DNA, the CDR3 is TGTGCCAGCAGTTTGGGACATCCTTATGAAAAACTGCTTTTT. This encodes CASSLGHPYEKLLF.